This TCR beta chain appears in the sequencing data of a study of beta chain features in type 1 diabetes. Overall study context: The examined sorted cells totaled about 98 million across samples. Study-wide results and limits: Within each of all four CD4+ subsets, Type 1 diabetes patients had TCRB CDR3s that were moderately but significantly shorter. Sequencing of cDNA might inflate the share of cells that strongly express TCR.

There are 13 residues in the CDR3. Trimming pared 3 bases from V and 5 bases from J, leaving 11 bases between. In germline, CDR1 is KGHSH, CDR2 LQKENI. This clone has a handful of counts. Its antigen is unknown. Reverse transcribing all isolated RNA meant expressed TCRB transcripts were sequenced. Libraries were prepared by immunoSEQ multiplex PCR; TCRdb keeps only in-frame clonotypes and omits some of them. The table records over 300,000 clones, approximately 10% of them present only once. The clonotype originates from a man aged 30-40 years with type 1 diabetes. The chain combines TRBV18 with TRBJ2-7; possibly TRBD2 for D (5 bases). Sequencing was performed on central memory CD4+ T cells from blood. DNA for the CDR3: TGTGCCAGCTCACCCGGGGTTAGGGACGAGCAGTACTTC. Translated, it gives CASSPGVRDEQYF.